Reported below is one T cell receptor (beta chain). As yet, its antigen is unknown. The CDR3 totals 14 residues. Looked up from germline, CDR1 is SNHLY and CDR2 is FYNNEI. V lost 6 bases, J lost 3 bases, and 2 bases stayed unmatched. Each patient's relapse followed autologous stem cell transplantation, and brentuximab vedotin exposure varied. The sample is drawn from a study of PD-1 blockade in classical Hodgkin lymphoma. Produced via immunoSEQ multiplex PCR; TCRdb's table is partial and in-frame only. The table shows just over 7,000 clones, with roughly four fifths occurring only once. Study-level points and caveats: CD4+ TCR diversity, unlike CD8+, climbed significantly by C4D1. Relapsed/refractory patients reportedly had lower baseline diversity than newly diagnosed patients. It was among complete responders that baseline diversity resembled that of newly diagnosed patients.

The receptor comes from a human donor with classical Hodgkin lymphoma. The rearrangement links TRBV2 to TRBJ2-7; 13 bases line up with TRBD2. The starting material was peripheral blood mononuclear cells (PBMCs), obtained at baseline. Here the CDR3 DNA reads TGTGCCAGCAGGGGGACTAGCGGGATCTACGAGCAGTACTTC. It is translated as CASRGTSGIYEQYF. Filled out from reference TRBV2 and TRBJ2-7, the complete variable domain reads EPEVTQTPSHQVTQMGQEVILRCVPISNHLYFYWYRQILGQKVEFLVSFYNNEISEKSEIFDDQFSVERPDGSNFTLKIRSTKLEDSAMYFCASRGTSGIYEQYFGPGTRLTVT.